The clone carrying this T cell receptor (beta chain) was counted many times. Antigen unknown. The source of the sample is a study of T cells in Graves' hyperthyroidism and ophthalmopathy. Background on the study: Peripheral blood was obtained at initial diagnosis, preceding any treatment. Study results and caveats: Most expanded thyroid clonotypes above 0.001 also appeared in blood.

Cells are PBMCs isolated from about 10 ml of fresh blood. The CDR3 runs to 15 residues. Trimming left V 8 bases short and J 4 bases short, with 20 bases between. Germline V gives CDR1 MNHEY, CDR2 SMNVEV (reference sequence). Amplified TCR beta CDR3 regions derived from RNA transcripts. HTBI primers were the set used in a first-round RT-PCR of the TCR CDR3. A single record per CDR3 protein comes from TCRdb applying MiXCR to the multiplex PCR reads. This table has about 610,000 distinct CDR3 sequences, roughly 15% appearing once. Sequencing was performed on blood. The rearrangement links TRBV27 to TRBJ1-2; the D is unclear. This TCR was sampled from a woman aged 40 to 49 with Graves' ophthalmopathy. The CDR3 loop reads CASGLKGGKGYGYTF. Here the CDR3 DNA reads TGTGCCAGCGGGTTGAAGGGCGGAAAAGGCTATGGCTACACCTTC.